This T cell receptor (beta chain) was recorded in a study of cytomegalovirus exposure and HLA in healthy donors. General study points: The authors confirmed in vitro that a few CMV-associated chains were specific for CMV antigens.

V was trimmed by 6 bases and J by 4 bases, leaving 12 bases between them. Germline loops: CDR1 MDHEN, CDR2 SYDVKM. This CDR3 comprises 13 residues. A remark on this clone: Its antigen remains unidentified.

Primers included in the PCR were 60 Vbeta and 13 Jbeta primers. Sequenced by immunoSEQ multiplex PCR; TCRdb stores in-frame clones only, minus some. The sample holds about 150,000 clones, approximately 81% seen once. The sample was PBMCs. The chain is built from TRBV28 and TRBJ1-1; D is possibly TRBD1 (5 bases). The sequence was obtained from a male donor in good health and CMV-seronegative. In DNA, the CDR3 is TGTGCCAGCAGCCAAGGACACCGCACTGAAGCTTTCTTT. It translates to CASSQGHRTEAFF.